Following are 28 T cell receptor beta chains from one sample sequenced in a study of prognosis after radiotherapy for stage I lung cancer. Multiplex PCR in two rounds served to amplify TCR beta CDR3 from genomic DNA. Gene-specific TRBV and TRBJ primers were used in PCR round one. Each CDR3 protein gets one entry after TCRdb re-called the multiplex PCR reads with MiXCR. This sample has about 51,000 distinct CDR3 sequences, with approximately 35% found just once. Sequences were derived from PBMCs, sampled before or after stereotactic body radiation therapy (not recorded which). The receptors come from a donor over 45 with non-small cell lung cancer.

As for this clonotype: This may come from a read error, since a much larger clone is one base off. The rearrangement links TRBV6-2 or TRBV6-3 to TRBJ2-3; D is uncertain. This CDR3 is built from 13 residues. V was pared by 8 bases and J by 6 bases, with 15 bases between. CDR1 and CDR2 (germline): MNHEY, SVGEGT. CDR3 residues: CASRVTVWDTQYF. The CDR3 DNA sequence: TGTGCCAGCCGGGTCACAGTGTGGGATACGCAGTATTTT.

This clonotype was observed many times. V gene TRBV5-4 combines with J gene TRBJ2-1; D gene ambiguous. Germline loops: CDR1 SGHNT, CDR2 YYREEE (reference sequence). V was trimmed by 0 bases and J by 0 bases, leaving 13 bases between them. The CDR3 has 17 amino acids. In DNA, the CDR3 is TGTGCCAGCAGCTTGGCCGCAGCCCTTAGCTCCTACAATGAGCAGTTCTTC. The encoded protein is CASSLAAALSSYNEQFF.

This clonotype was seen ten or more times. This rearrangement joins TRBV5-1 to TRBJ2-1, with TRBD2 matching over 10 bases. CDR1 is SGHRS, CDR2 YFSETQ, per germline. Trimming cost V 2 bases and J 5 bases; bases outside gene matches: 7. CDR3 size: 16 residues. The chain's CDR3 is CASSLIGTSVDNEQFF. The CDR3 DNA reads as TGCGCCAGCAGCTTAATCGGGACTAGCGTCGACAATGAGCAGTTCTTC.

V and J are TRBV20-1 and TRBJ2-7, with D perhaps given as TRBD1 or TRBD2 (5 bases each). Germline values: CDR1 DFQATT, CDR2 SNEGSKA (reference sequence). V lost 3 bases, J lost 7 bases, and 19 bases lay in between. This CDR3 is 14 amino acids long. The CDR3 loop reads CSASGAYLCGEQYF. For the CDR3, the DNA is TGCAGTGCTAGCGGGGCGTACCTATGTGGGGAGCAGTACTTC.

The V call is TRBV7-9, the J call TRBJ2-6, with D maybe TRBD1 (6 bases). Germline CDR1 and CDR2: SEHNR and FQNEAQ (reference sequence). The V end was cut by 2 bases, the J end by 0 bases, with 11 bases between. This CDR3 has 17 residues. CDR3 amino acids: CASSLWGHASGANVLTF. The CDR3 DNA reads as TGTGCCAGCAGCTTATGGGGGCATGCCTCTGGGGCCAACGTCCTGACTTTC.

This clonotype was seen a few times. This may be a read error: a much more frequent sequence differs by one nucleotide. The chain links TRBV7-9 to TRBJ2-2; perhaps D is TRBD1 or TRBD2 (5 bases each). Germline lookup yields CDR1 SEHNR and CDR2 FQNEAQ (reference sequence). The CDR3 runs to 15 residues. The CDR3 region is CASSLSRVVTGEPFF. As DNA, the CDR3 is TGTGCCAGCAGCTTAAGCAGGGTGGTCACCGGGGAGCCGTTTTTT. Drawing the rest from reference TRBV7-9 and TRBJ2-2, the complete variable domain is DTGVSQNPRHKITKRGQNVTFRCDPISEHNRLYWYRQTLGQGPEFLTYFQNEAQLEKSRLLSDRFSAERPKGSFSTLEIQRTEQGDSAMYLCASSLSRVVTGEPFFGEGSRLTVL.

V and J are TRBV9 and TRBJ1-4; D gene ambiguous. The V end was cut by 0 bases, the J end by 6 bases, with 9 bases between. This CDR3 has 14 amino acids. From germline, CDR1 is SGDLS and CDR2 YYNGEE. The CDR3 region has the DNA TGTGCCAGCAGCGTAGGCCAGCGGGATGAAAAACTGTTTTTT. It codes for CASSVGQRDEKLFF.

This clonotype has a handful of counts. This chain joins TRBV10-3 and TRBJ1-6; D might be TRBD1 (5 bases). Germline-derived CDR1 and CDR2 are ENHRY and SYGVKD. The CDR3 is 15 amino acids. With 2 bases removed from V and 9 bases from J, the gap between germline ends came to 14 bases. CDR3 region: CAISETVGEGSPLHF. CDR3 DNA: TGTGCCATCAGTGAGACGGTGGGGGAAGGTTCACCCCTCCACTTT.

In this sample, this clonotype turned up many times. The chain links TRBV7-2 to TRBJ2-1, with 16 bases aligning to TRBD2. The CDR3 is made up of 18 amino acids. With 5 bases clipped from V and 6 bases from J, the junction kept 10 bases outside the gene matches. CDR1 SGHTA and CDR2 FQGNSA come from the germline V gene. CDR3 bases: TGTGCCAGCAGCCCCGGGACTAGCGGGAGGGCCTTACGCAATGAGCAGTTCTTC. It specifies CASSPGTSGRALRNEQFF. The full variable domain, in which reference TRBV7-2 and TRBJ2-1 provide the parts outside the CDR3, is GAGVSQSPSNKVTEKGKDVELRCDPISGHTALYWYRQSLGQGLEFLIYFQGNSAPDKSGLPSDRFSAERTGGSVSTLTIQRTQQEDSAVYLCASSPGTSGRALRNEQFFGPGTRLTVL.

In the case of this clonotype: A read error may explain this, as a much larger clone is one base away. This rearrangement joins TRBV19 to TRBJ2-4; the D is unclear. Germline values: CDR1 LNHDA, CDR2 SQIVND (reference sequence). The CDR3 is 15 residues long. Deletions cut 5 bases from V and 5 bases from J, with 16 bases between. The DNA for the CDR3 is TGTGCCAGTAGTGCCGCCTTGAGAGAGGAAAACATTCAGTACTTC. It specifies CASSAALREENIQYF.

This clonotype was counted many times. The J gene is TRBJ2-5, the V gene TRBV15; TRBD1 matches at 8 bases. CDR3 length equals 14 residues. Germline loops: CDR1 LNHNV, CDR2 YYDKDF (reference sequence). With V trimmed by 2 bases and J by 5 bases, 4 bases remained unmatched. CDR3 bases: TGTGCCACCAGCAGACAGGGGGCTAGGGAGACCCAGTACTTC. Translated: CATSRQGARETQYF.

This clonotype was seen ten or more times. CDR3 amino acids: CASIIERGSGETQYF. DNA of the CDR3: TGTGCCAGCATTATCGAGCGGGGGAGCGGAGAGACCCAGTACTTC. V and J are TRBV2 and TRBJ2-5; TRBD2 agrees at 8 bases. The V gene's germline CDR1 is SNHLY and CDR2 FYNNEI. The CDR3 extends over 15 amino acids. Trimming at V came to 7 bases and at J to 4 bases, leaving 11 bases not matched to a gene.

Many counts were recorded for this clonotype. This chain links TRBV20-1 with TRBJ1-1; D uncertain. V lost 6 bases and J 0 bases, leaving 11 bases between the germline ends. There are 13 residues in the CDR3. Germline V lookup: CDR1 DFQATT, CDR2 SNEGSKA (reference sequence). The CDR3 nucleotides are TGCAGTGCCAGCCCAGATGTGAACACTGAAGCTTTCTTT. Its translation: CSASPDVNTEAFF.

This clonotype was seen only a few times. CDR3: CASSFGTGNYEQYF. CDR3 nucleotide sequence: TGTGCCAGCAGCTTCGGGACAGGAAACTACGAGCAGTACTTC. The chain employs TRBV11-2 and TRBJ2-7, with 8 bases matching TRBD1. Germline V gene sequence: CDR1 SGHAT, CDR2 FQNNGV. The CDR3 spans 14 residues. The trim removed 3 bases at V and 3 bases at J, leaving 4 bases unmatched.

This clonotype has at least ten counts. The V call is TRBV12-5, the J call TRBJ2-1, with a possible D match to TRBD2 (6 bases). The V gene lost 4 bases and the J gene lost 10 bases, with 11 bases spanning the gap. The CDR3 covers 12 residues. Germline V gene lookup returns CDR1 LGHNT and CDR2 FRNRAP. The CDR3 DNA is TGTGCTAGTGGTTCCCTCGCGGGGGAGCAGTTCTTC. Protein: CASGSLAGEQFF.

This clonotype occurred many times. The chain recombines TRBV12-3 or TRBV12-4 with TRBJ2-1; D gene unclear. This CDR3 is 13 amino acids long. V shed 5 bases and J shed 11 bases, with 16 bases lying between them. The CDR3 bases are TGTGCCAGCAGTAGAGGAACGGGCGGTAAGCAGTTCTTC. This sequence encodes CASSRGTGGKQFF.

At least ten counts were recorded for this clonotype. The genes are TRBV11-2 and TRBJ2-1, with 14 nucleotides matching TRBD2. The germline CDR1 and CDR2 sequences are SGHAT and FQNNGV. The CDR3 contains 15 residues. After removal of 5 bases from V and 9 bases from J, the junction contained 6 bases not matched to a gene. The CDR3 reads CASSVGTSGSSEQFF. CDR3 DNA: TGTGCCAGCAGCGTGGGGACTAGCGGGAGTTCTGAGCAGTTCTTC.

Concerning this clonotype itself: Given a far larger clone just one base away, this is likely a sequencing read error. The chain is built from TRBV6-6 and TRBJ1-2; 7 nucleotides line up with TRBD1. This CDR3 comprises 15 residues. CDR1 and CDR2 (germline): MNHNY, SVGAGI (reference sequence). The CDR3 loop is CASSYSNRGPYGHTF. CDR3 DNA sequence: TGTGCCAGCAGTTACTCGAACAGGGGACCCTATGGCCACACCTTC.

This clonotype was counted ten times or more. The J gene is TRBJ2-1, the V gene TRBV20-1; 10 nucleotides agree with TRBD2. V was pared by 0 bases and J by 3 bases, with 2 bases of the junction left unmatched. Germline CDR1 reads DFQATT; CDR2 reads SNEGSKA (reference sequence). This CDR3 region has 15 residues. The CDR3, as DNA: TGCAGTGCTAGAGATCGGACTAGCGGCTACAATGAGCAGTTCTTC. It encodes CSARDRTSGYNEQFF.

This chain joins TRBV28 and TRBJ2-5; a weak D match, TRBD2 (6 bases). From germline, CDR1 is MDHEN and CDR2 SYDVKM. V was clipped by 11 bases and J by 2 bases, with 21 bases between them. This CDR3 comprises 15 residues. The DNA of the CDR3 is TGTGCCGGACCTTATCCGTGGGAGGCACAAGAGACCCAGTACTTC. It yields the protein CAGPYPWEAQETQYF.

The chain is built from TRBV11-2 and TRBJ1-5; perhaps TRBD1 as D (6 bases). This CDR3 region has 14 residues. Germline CDR1 is SGHAT and CDR2 is FQNNGV. V lost 3 bases and J lost 6, with 12 bases in between. The CDR3 loop is CASSLLGAGQPQHF. CDR3 DNA: TGTGCCAGCAGCTTGTTGGGGGCGGGTCAGCCCCAGCATTTT.

Worth noting for this clonotype: This sequence may be a read error, since a much larger clone differs from it by one base. The chain recombines TRBV6-4 with TRBJ1-1; 7 bases map to TRBD1. Germline V lookup: CDR1 MRHNA, CDR2 SNTAGT. This CDR3 spans 11 amino acids. V trimming: 6 bases; J trimming: 7 bases; junction bases outside the gene matches: 2. The CDR3 DNA reads as TGTGCCAGCAGGTACAGGGGTGAAGCTTTCTTT. Its translation: CASRYRGEAFF.

This clonotype came up many times. The chain carries TRBV29-1 and TRBJ2-1; the match to TRBD1 covers 12 bases. The CDR3 length is 16 residues. The germline V gene encodes CDR1 SQVTM and CDR2 ANQGSEA. The ends lost 6 bases at V and 8 bases at J; junction bases unmatched: 14. CDR3 loop: CSVPNLQGQGADEQFF. DNA for the CDR3: TGCAGCGTCCCCAACCTGCAGGGACAGGGGGCCGATGAGCAGTTCTTC.

The rearrangement links TRBV12-3 or TRBV12-4 to TRBJ2-7; tentative D call: TRBD1 (6 bases). V was cut by 6 bases and J by 1 base, with 13 bases left in between. The CDR3 is 14 amino acids. Written as DNA, the CDR3 is TGTGCCAGCAGGCGACAGGTTTATTCCTACGAGCAGTACTTC. Translated, it gives CASRRQVYSYEQYF.

The chain recombines TRBV5-4 with TRBJ1-1, with 8 positions matching TRBD1. CDR1 and CDR2 (germline): SGHNT, YYREEE (reference sequence). The CDR3 sequence is 15 residues long. V dropped 1 base and J dropped 4; count of bases not matched to a gene: 6. This CDR3 is CASSLPQGAATEAFF. Here the CDR3 DNA reads TGTGCCAGCAGCTTGCCCCAGGGGGCTGCCACTGAAGCTTTCTTT.

This clonotype was picked up many times. The chain combines TRBV19 with TRBJ2-5; no reliable D call. The CDR3 totals 13 residues. Germline CDR1 LNHDA, CDR2 SQIVND (reference sequence). Trimming removed 5 bases at V and 2 bases at J, with 9 bases between. The CDR3 bases are TGTGCCAGTAGTGCCGGCTGGCAAGAGACCCAGTACTTC. It yields the protein CASSAGWQETQYF.

The J gene is TRBJ2-3, the V gene TRBV28; 9 bases fit TRBD1. The CDR3 consists of 22 residues. V shed 4 bases and J 4 bases; nucleotides not matched to a gene: 27. Germline-derived CDR1 and CDR2 are MDHEN and SYDVKM. The CDR3 nucleotides are TGTGCCAGCAGTTACTCGAGGGGACAGGGAAGTACAGACGTTAATGTAGCAGATACGCAGTATTTT. It specifies CASSYSRGQGSTDVNVADTQYF.

This clonotype was seen ten or more times. The J gene is TRBJ2-7, the V gene TRBV20-1; D not certain. CDR3 length: 13 residues. Trimming cost V 2 bases and J 2 bases, with 10 bases left between them. Germline V gene data show CDR1 as DFQATT and CDR2 as SNEGSKA (reference sequence). The CDR3 spells CSARRRRAYEQYF. The DNA of the CDR3 is TGCAGTGCTAGAAGGCGGAGAGCCTACGAGCAGTACTTC.